This T cell receptor (beta chain) stems from a study of blood T cell repertoires in COVID-19 (dated by TCRdb to the early 2020s). About the full investigation: Collaborator samples came from the United States, Italy and Spain and covered acute and convalescent phases of COVID-19. A freely available public database, intended as a resource for researchers studying the immune response to SARS-CoV-2, is where the repertoires were released. Where HLA class I and class II types were available, the types were taken from metadata supplied by the sample provider, not from assay-based typing. The material from the prospective study consisted of cDNA or gDNA derived from T cells, B-cell-depleted T cells, or PBMCs. The dataset comprised deeply sampled blood TCRbeta repertoires from subjects exposed to, actively infected with, or recovered from COVID-19. Nearly every sample came with metadata listing a de-identified subject ID, COVID-19 status, age in years and sex. Samples came from the ongoing ImmuneRACE study (first 160 participants) plus 1,254 subjects from 6 global collaborators. Here is what the overall study found, with its caveats: The amount of clinical and demographic metadata varied by source and participant and was provided uncurated.

TCRbeta CDR3 regions were amplified from genomic DNA using the immunoSEQ Assay, a bias-controlled multiplex PCR. As for the original processing: Nucleated cell counts per sample were estimated from amplification of reference gene primers within the assay. Sequence reads were collapsed and filtered to measure the absolute abundance of every unique TCRbeta CDR3 rearrangement. For each sample, productive Simpson clonality was calculated as the square root of Simpson's diversity index across productive rearrangements. In its TCRdb copy, this immuneACCESS table keeps in-frame sequences only and misses some clones. Where compared with another copy, unresolved V genes explain less than half of these, and the others have no known cause. For V, J and clone size, that table is used; D and trimming come from the DNA. The sample profile shows about 15,000 clones; 85% to 95% of them were found once. The ten largest clones take up less than 10% of the sample.

In regard to this clone: What antigen it recognizes has not been identified. One base away there is no much larger clone; base qualities are not given.

Including cysteine and phenylalanine, the CDR3 has 20 amino acids. Only the CDR3 region is kept as DNA, spanning 60 bases read in frame from base 1. The germline V gene encodes CDR1 LGHNA and CDR2 YSLEER. V is pruned by 2 bases and J by 3 bases, leaving 11 bases of the junction without a gene match. Whole blood was collected in K2EDTA tubes by collaborating institutions according to the institutions' own protocols. Collaborator samples were shipped for TCRbeta analysis as frozen whole blood, isolated PBMCs, or DNA extracted from either sample type. The sequence derives from a human donor with active COVID-19. The donor label of this sample is uncertain. Sequenced input: peripheral blood. The rearranged segments are TRBV4-3 and TRBJ2-6; TRBD1 matches 12 bases in the middle. The sequenced DNA: TGCGCCAGCAGCCAATCCCGGCAGGGACAGGGGGCTTTTGGGGCCAACGTCCTGACTTTC. It translates as CASSQSRQGQGAFGANVLTF.